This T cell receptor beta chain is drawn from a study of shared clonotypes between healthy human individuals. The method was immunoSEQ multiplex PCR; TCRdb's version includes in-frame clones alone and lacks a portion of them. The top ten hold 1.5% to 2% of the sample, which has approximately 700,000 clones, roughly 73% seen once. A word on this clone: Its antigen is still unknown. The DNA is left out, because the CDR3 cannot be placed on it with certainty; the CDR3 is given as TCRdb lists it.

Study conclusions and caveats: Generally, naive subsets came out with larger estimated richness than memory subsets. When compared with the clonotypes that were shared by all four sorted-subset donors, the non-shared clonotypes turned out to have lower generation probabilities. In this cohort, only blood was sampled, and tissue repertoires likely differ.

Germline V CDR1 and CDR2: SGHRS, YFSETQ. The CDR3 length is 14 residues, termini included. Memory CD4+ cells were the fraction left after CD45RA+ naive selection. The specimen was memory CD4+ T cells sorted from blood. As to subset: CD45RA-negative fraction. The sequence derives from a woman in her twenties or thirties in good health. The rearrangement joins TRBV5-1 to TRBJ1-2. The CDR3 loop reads CASSFGNGDYGYTF.